This T cell receptor beta chain was recovered during a study of shared clonotypes between healthy human individuals. Evenly divided among several immunoSEQ plates was the genomic DNA of each subset. Only in-frame clones appear in the TCRdb table, and some are missing; sequencing was by immunoSEQ multiplex PCR. This table holds 2 million or so clones, less than 95% found once. Naivety among CD8 cells was defined by CD45RO negativity and positive CCR7 selection, thereby excluding terminally differentiated effector memory CD45RA+ cells. Healthy HIV-negative adults without recent acute infections or vaccinations served as donors. The TCR sequence derives from a man aged 18 to 35 in good health. Material: naive CD8+ T cells sorted from blood.

CDR3 in amino acids: CASRPSSTDTQYF. CDR3 in DNA: TGTGCCAGCAGACCCTCTAGCACAGATACGCAGTATTTT. This sequence joins TRBV6-5 and TRBJ2-3; D ambiguous. CDR3 length: 13 amino acids. Germline assignment: CDR1 MNHEY and CDR2 SVGAGI. Trimming took 6 bases from V and 0 from J, leaving 7 bases between them.